These 15 T cell receptor beta chains were sequenced from one sample in a study of a mutant IDH1 vaccine in newly diagnosed glioma. Time point defined: week 11, during vaccination. Vaccinated patients received 300 ug of mutant IDH1 20-mer peptide per dose, with topical imiquimod. Their cognate antigens are unknown. The method was immunoSEQ multiplex PCR; TCRdb's version includes in-frame clones alone and lacks a portion of them. The table has fewer than 35,000 clones, 78% seen once. Sample: PBMCs, taken from a glioma patient whose treatment included an IDH1 peptide vaccine. These receptors were taken from a man between 25 and 39 years old with glioma.

The J gene is TRBJ2-2, the V gene TRBV9; 10 nucleotides agree with TRBD2. Germline V gives CDR1 SGDLS, CDR2 YYNGEE. The J segment lost 4 bases and the V segment lost 1 base, leaving 1 base of the junction unmatched. The CDR3 is 15 amino acids. The CDR3 nucleotides are TGTGCCAGCAGCGTACGGACTAGCGGCACCGGGGAGCTGTTTTTT. Translated: CASSVRTSGTGELFF. The variable domain in full, completed from reference TRBV9 and TRBJ2-2, reads DSGVTQTPKHLITATGQRVTLRCSPRSGDLSVYWYQQSLDQGLQFLIQYYNGEERAKGNILERFSAQQFPDLHSELNLSSLELGDSALYFCASSVRTSGTGELFFGEGSRLTVL.

This clone was counted between two and nine times. The J gene is TRBJ1-5, the V gene TRBV19, with D unclear. V gave up 5 bases and J gave up 4 bases, with 15 bases separating them. The CDR3 has 15 residues. Per the germline V gene, CDR1 is LNHDA and CDR2 is SQIVND (reference sequence). CDR3 DNA: TGTGCCAGTAGTGGAGTTGGCAGCGCTAATCAGCCCCAGCATTTT. As protein: CASSGVGSANQPQHF.

This chain links TRBV5-1 with TRBJ2-3, with D possibly TRBD2 on 6 matching bases. In germline, CDR1 is SGHRS, CDR2 YFSETQ. V dropped 0 bases and J dropped 5 bases, with 16 bases sitting between them. The CDR3 loop spans 16 amino acids. The CDR3 DNA follows: TGCGCCAGCAGCTTGGCGGGGCGGGGAGCGAAAGATACGCAGTATTTT. Its protein product is CASSLAGRGAKDTQYF. Using reference TRBV5-1 and TRBJ2-3 for the parts outside the CDR3, the full variable domain is KAGVTQTPRYLIKTRGQQVTLSCSPISGHRSVSWYQQTPGQGLQFLFEYFSETQRNKGNFPGRFSGRQFSNSRSEMNVSTLELGDSALYLCASSLAGRGAKDTQYFGPGTRLTVL.

This chain links TRBV5-1 with TRBJ2-7, with TRBD2 as a possible D gene (6 bases). Germline lookup yields CDR1 SGHRS and CDR2 YFSETQ. V lost 4 bases and J 4 bases, leaving 18 bases between the germline ends. CDR3 length equals 15 residues. The CDR3 sequence: CASSQNSGSIYEQYF. CDR3 DNA: TGCGCCAGCAGCCAAAATAGCGGATCAATTTACGAGCAGTACTTC.

This chain uses TRBV2 with TRBJ1-5; TRBD1 matches at 8 bases. The CDR3 length is 15 residues. V shed 8 bases, J shed 2 bases, and the junction held 8 bases outside the gene matches. Germline CDR1 reads SNHLY; CDR2 reads FYNNEI. In DNA, the CDR3 is TGTGCCAGCCAAGTAGGGACAGGAGGCAATCAGCCCCAGCATTTT. This gives the protein CASQVGTGGNQPQHF.

The chain is built from TRBV6-5 and TRBJ1-5; D ambiguous. Trimming took 2 bases from V and 0 from J, leaving 5 bases between them. CDR1 is MNHEY, CDR2 SVGAGI, per germline. This CDR3 has 14 amino acids. The CDR3 region has the DNA TGTGCCAGCAGTTACACAATTAGCAATCAGCCCCAGCATTTT. Residues: CASSYTISNQPQHF.

The chain recombines TRBV30 with TRBJ1-3, with 8 bases lining up with TRBD1. In germline, CDR1 is GTSNPN, CDR2 SVGIG (reference sequence). The CDR3 spans 16 residues. V lost 5 bases and J lost 1; bases outside the gene matches: 10. The DNA for the CDR3 is TGTGCCTGGGGGGGAAGGACAGGGAAGTCTGGAAACACCATATATTTT. It specifies CAWGGRTGKSGNTIYF.

The chain uses TRBV4-1 and TRBJ1-4, with 7 bases aligning to TRBD1. Losses at the gene ends were 2 bases for V and 3 bases for J; bases not matched to a gene: 9. Germline V gene lookup returns CDR1 MGHRA and CDR2 YSYEKL. The CDR3 sequence is 17 residues long. The CDR3 region is CASSQSNRGPSNEKLFF. CDR3 coding DNA: TGCGCCAGCAGCCAAAGCAACAGGGGTCCTTCTAATGAAAAACTGTTTTTT.

The V gene is TRBV25-1, the J gene TRBJ2-1; D is uncertain. Germline-derived CDR1 and CDR2 are MGHDK and SYGVNS. Between the trimmed V and J ends, which lost 6 bases and 9 bases, there was a span of 15 bases. CDR3 length equals 13 residues. CDR3 DNA sequence: TGTGCCAGCAGGGTGAGGTTGGGCGCTGAGCAGTTCTTC. Its protein is CASRVRLGAEQFF.

The chain carries TRBV18 and TRBJ1-6, with D unclear. The CDR3 length is 13 residues. Looked up from germline, CDR1 is KGHSH and CDR2 is LQKENI. With 2 bases removed from V and 10 bases from J, the gap between germline ends came to 9 bases. CDR3 sequence reads: CASSPSDGSPLHF. In DNA, the CDR3 is TGTGCCAGCTCACCAAGTGACGGATCACCCCTCCACTTT.

This rearrangement joins TRBV13 to TRBJ2-2; the D gene is possibly TRBD1 (5 bases). Germline loops: CDR1 PRHDT, CDR2 FYEKMQ (reference sequence). The CDR3 sequence is 16 residues long. V lost 5 bases, J lost 6 bases, and 19 bases lay in between. Here the CDR3 DNA reads TGTGCCAGCAGCCCCAGTCTAGGGGCTTACTCCGGGGAGCTGTTTTTT. This codes for CASSPSLGAYSGELFF.

This rearrangement joins TRBV18 to TRBJ1-5, with D uncertain. The CDR3 is 14 amino acids. V lost 2 bases, J lost 3 bases, and 8 bases lay in between. Germline CDR1 KGHSH, CDR2 LQKENI. In DNA form, the CDR3 reads TGTGCCAGCTCACCAATGATGATCAATCAGCCCCAGCATTTT. Protein product: CASSPMMINQPQHF.

V gene TRBV30 combines with J gene TRBJ1-4, with 9 bases fitting TRBD1. The J segment lost 8 bases and the V segment lost 0 bases, leaving 4 bases of the junction unmatched. This CDR3 comprises 14 residues. Germline values: CDR1 GTSNPN, CDR2 SVGIG (reference sequence). The CDR3 loop is CAWSVLQGAEKLFF. In nucleotides, the CDR3 is TGTGCCTGGAGTGTACTACAGGGGGCCGAAAAACTGTTTTTT. The variable domain in full, completed from reference TRBV30 and TRBJ1-4, reads SQTIHQWPATLVQPVGSPLSLECTVEGTSNPNLYWYRQAAGRGLQLLFYSVGIGQISSEVPQNLSASRPQDRQFILSSKKLLLSDSGFYLCAWSVLQGAEKLFFGSGTQLSVL.

The CDR3 loop reads CASRSWGGTGELFF. CDR3 in DNA: TGTGCCAGCCGATCCTGGGGGGGAACCGGGGAGCTGTTTTTT. V usage is TRBV13 and J usage is TRBJ2-2; 7 positions agree with TRBD2. This CDR3 contains 14 residues. Germline lookup yields CDR1 PRHDT and CDR2 FYEKMQ (reference sequence). V was clipped by 8 bases and J by 5 bases; unmatched bases: 8.

The chain joins TRBV14 to TRBJ1-1; D is undetermined. The CDR3 is 13 residues long. Trimming took off 3 bases at V and 5 bases at J, with 10 bases between the two ends. The germline V gene encodes CDR1 SGHDN and CDR2 FVKESK. CDR3 in amino acids: CASSHPGVTEAFF. As DNA, the CDR3 is TGTGCCAGCAGCCACCCGGGAGTGACTGAAGCTTTCTTT.